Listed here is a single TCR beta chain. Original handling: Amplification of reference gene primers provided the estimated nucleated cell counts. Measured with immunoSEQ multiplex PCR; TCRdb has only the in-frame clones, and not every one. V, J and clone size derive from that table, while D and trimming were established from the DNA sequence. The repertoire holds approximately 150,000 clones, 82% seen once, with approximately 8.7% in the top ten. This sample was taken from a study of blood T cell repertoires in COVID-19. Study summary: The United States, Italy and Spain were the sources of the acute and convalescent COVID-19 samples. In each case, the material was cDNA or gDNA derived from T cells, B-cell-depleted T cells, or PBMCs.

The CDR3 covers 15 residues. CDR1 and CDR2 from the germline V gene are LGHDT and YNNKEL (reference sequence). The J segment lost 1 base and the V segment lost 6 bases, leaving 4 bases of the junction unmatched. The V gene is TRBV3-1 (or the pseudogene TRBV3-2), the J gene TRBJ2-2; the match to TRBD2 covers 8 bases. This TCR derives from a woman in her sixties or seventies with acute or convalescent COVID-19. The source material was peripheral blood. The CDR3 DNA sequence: TGTGCCAGCAGTGCCACTAGCGGGAACACCGGGGAGCTGTTTTTT. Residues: CASSATSGNTGELFF.